Shown below are 20 T cell receptor beta chains from a single sample sequenced in a study of blood T cell repertoires in COVID-19. Produced via immunoSEQ multiplex PCR; TCRdb's table is partial and in-frame only. The sample lists 250,000 to 300,000 clones, approximately 90% seen once, with under 3% in the top ten. The sample taken for sequencing was PBMCs or T cells enriched from blood (not recorded which). All receptors come from a woman in her thirties or forties with acute COVID-19.

The chain recombines TRBV7-2 with TRBJ1-6; no reliable D call. Trimming took off 3 bases at V and 6 bases at J, with 12 bases between the two ends. Germline loops: CDR1 SGHTA, CDR2 FQGNSA. The CDR3 runs 15 residues. The CDR3 region is CASSLGSQSNSPLHF. The CDR3 DNA reads as TGTGCCAGCAGCTTGGGCAGTCAATCTAATTCACCCCTCCACTTT.

The V and J genes are TRBV28 and TRBJ1-3, with no clear D. The CDR3 sequence is 13 residues long. V was trimmed by 6 bases and J by 0 bases, leaving 6 bases between them. The germline gives CDR1 MDHEN, CDR2 SYDVKM. CDR3 bases: TGTGCCAGCAGCGGGGACTCTGGAAACACCATATATTTT. Translated, it gives CASSGDSGNTIYF. Using reference TRBV28 and TRBJ1-3 for the parts outside the CDR3, the full variable domain is DVKVTQSSRYLVKRTGEKVFLECVQDMDHENMFWYRQDPGLGLRLIYFSYDVKMKEKGDIPEGYSVSREKKERFSLILESASTNQTSMYLCASSGDSGNTIYFGEGSWLTVV.

CDR3 nucleotides: TGCGCCAGCAGCCAAGCCGGGGGATATGAAAAACTGTTTTTT. This gives the protein CASSQAGGYEKLFF. V is TRBV4-1 and J is TRBJ1-4, with D tentatively TRBD1 (5 bases). Trimming removed 1 base from V and 6 bases from J, with 9 bases in between. The CDR3 sequence is 14 residues long. Germline V gene data show CDR1 as MGHRA and CDR2 as YSYEKL.

This chain links TRBV6-5 with TRBJ1-6; 7 bases line up with TRBD1. This CDR3 has 16 amino acids. Losses at the gene ends were 4 bases for V and 7 bases for J; bases not matched to a gene: 10. The V gene's germline CDR1 is MNHEY and CDR2 SVGAGI. CDR3 sequence (DNA): TGTGCCAGCAGTTTGGGCCGGGACAGCGGGAATTCACCCCTCCACTTT. Its translation: CASSLGRDSGNSPLHF.

CDR3 in amino acids: CASSIRGGSLNQPQHF. CDR3 nucleotides: TGTGCCAGTAGTATAAGAGGCGGGTCCCTCAATCAGCCCCAGCATTTT. The rearrangement uses TRBV19 and TRBJ1-5; no reliable D call. V lost 2 bases and J 3 bases, leaving 14 bases between the germline ends. This CDR3 is built from 16 residues. CDR1 and CDR2 (germline): LNHDA, SQIVND (reference sequence).

The gene calls are TRBV19 and TRBJ1-1; D not certain. The V end was cut by 6 bases, the J end by 4 bases, with 12 bases between. Looked up from germline, CDR1 is LNHDA and CDR2 is SQIVND (reference sequence). The CDR3 totals 13 residues. The CDR3 coding sequence is TGTGCCAGTAGCCCCGTGAGAGGCACTGAAGCTTTCTTT. Amino acid sequence: CASSPVRGTEAFF.

The chain combines TRBV5-4 with TRBJ1-3; D gene unclear. The length of the CDR3 is 13 residues. V was pared by 0 bases and J by 3 bases, with 4 bases between. Germline CDR1 and CDR2: SGHNT and YYREEE (reference sequence). CDR3 in amino acids: CASSLGLGNTIYF. The CDR3, as DNA: TGTGCCAGCAGCTTGGGACTTGGAAACACCATATATTTT. Filled out from reference TRBV5-4 and TRBJ1-3, the complete variable domain reads ETGVTQSPTHLIKTRGQQVTLRCSSQSGHNTVSWYQQALGQGPQFIFQYYREEENGRGNFPPRFSGLQFPNYSSELNVNALELDDSALYLCASSLGLGNTIYFGEGSWLTVV.

With respect to this clone: One end of the junction is discordant with germline, which a read error may explain. This chain connects TRBV5-4 to TRBJ2-7; 13 nucleotides agree with TRBD2. This CDR3 has 13 residues. Per germline, CDR1 SGHNT and CDR2 YYREEE (reference sequence). The CDR3 region is CASSLGLAGVRGF. CDR3 coding DNA: TGTGCCAGCAGCCTAGGACTAGCGGGAGTCCGGGGATTC. The full variable domain, rest sourced from reference TRBV5-4 and TRBJ2-7, is ETGVTQSPTHLIKTRGQQVTLRCSSQSGHNTVSWYQQALGQGPQFIFQYYREEENGRGNFPPRFSGLQFPNYSSELNVNALELDDSALYLCASSLGLAGVRGFGPGTRLTVT.

The chain recombines TRBV27 with TRBJ2-1; 13 bases align to TRBD2. The ends lost 2 bases at V and 8 bases at J; junction bases unmatched: 3. The CDR3 contains 15 residues. In germline, CDR1 is MNHEY, CDR2 SMNVEV (reference sequence). Here the CDR3 DNA reads TGTGCCAGCAGTTTAGGGACTAGCGGGATGTATGAGCAGTTCTTC. Protein: CASSLGTSGMYEQFF.

The chain is built from TRBV7-3 and TRBJ1-5, with unresolved D. Germline V gene sequence: CDR1 SGHTA, CDR2 FQGTGA. The ends were cut back, 1 base at V and 5 bases at J, with 15 bases in the middle. The CDR3 runs 16 residues. As DNA, the CDR3 is TGTGCCAGCAGCTTAAGTCGCAGGAAAGGTGATCAGCCCCAGCATTTT. Amino acids: CASSLSRRKGDQPQHF.

The chain recombines TRBV6-4 with TRBJ2-1; D might be TRBD1 (6 bases). Deletions cut 8 bases from V and 0 bases from J, with 8 bases between. Germline lookup yields CDR1 MRHNA and CDR2 SNTAGT. This CDR3 region has 13 residues. This CDR3 is CASWGPSYNEQFF. In DNA form, the CDR3 reads TGTGCCAGCTGGGGGCCCTCCTACAATGAGCAGTTCTTC.

The gene calls are TRBV7-2 and TRBJ1-4, with D unclear. The CDR3 has 15 amino acids. Germline CDR1 reads SGHTA; CDR2 reads FQGNSA. Trimming removed 0 bases at V and 3 bases at J, with 8 bases between. The CDR3 sequence is CASSLAGSSNEKLFF. CDR3 nucleotides: TGTGCCAGCAGCTTAGCGGGGAGCTCTAATGAAAAACTGTTTTTT.

This chain links TRBV6-1 with TRBJ1-2, with D perhaps matching TRBD1 (5 bases). The V gene lost 3 bases and the J gene lost 5 bases, with 10 bases spanning the gap. The germline gives CDR1 MNHNS, CDR2 SASEGT. The CDR3 runs to 13 residues. CDR3 region: CASSDATGYGYTF. Here the CDR3 DNA reads TGTGCCAGCAGTGACGCTACAGGTTATGGCTACACCTTC.

The V call is TRBV27, the J call TRBJ2-2, with 10 bases fitting TRBD1. The CDR3 sequence is 15 residues long. The V gene's germline CDR1 is MNHEY and CDR2 SMNVEV (reference sequence). With 10 bases clipped from V and 5 bases from J, the junction kept 10 bases outside the gene matches. CDR3 nucleotide sequence: TGTGCCACCGCCGGGACAGGGGAGGTGACCGGGGAGCTGTTTTTT. Its translation is CATAGTGEVTGELFF.

This rearrangement joins TRBV2 to TRBJ2-7; TRBD2 aligns across 9 bases. CDR1 is SNHLY and CDR2 is FYNNEI in the germline V gene. After removal of 7 bases from V and 5 bases from J, the junction contained 12 bases not matched to a gene. CDR3 length equals 15 residues. This CDR3 is CASTLELSGSHEQYF. In DNA, the CDR3 is TGTGCCAGCACCCTAGAACTTAGCGGGAGCCACGAGCAGTACTTC.

CDR3 in DNA: TGTGCCAGCAGTTACCGGGACAGATTCTACGAGCAGTACTTC. It is translated as CASSYRDRFYEQYF. The chain uses TRBV27 and TRBJ2-7; 7 bases match TRBD1. This CDR3 contains 14 residues. Germline CDR1 MNHEY, CDR2 SMNVEV (reference sequence). Trimming at V came to 4 bases and at J to 3 bases, leaving 6 bases not matched to a gene.

The chain is built from TRBV7-2 and TRBJ1-2; D may be TRBD1 (6 bases). Germline lookup yields CDR1 SGHTA and CDR2 FQGNSA. Trimming left V 7 bases short and J 5 bases short, with 17 bases between. The CDR3 sequence is 14 residues long. In DNA form, the CDR3 reads TGTGCCAGCACCCCAGGGGTGGGGGCTTATGGCTACACCTTC. It specifies CASTPGVGAYGYTF.

The chain is built from TRBV12-5 and TRBJ2-1; TRBD2 agrees at 8 bases. The CDR3 covers 17 residues. V shed 0 bases and J 2 bases; nucleotides not matched to a gene: 6. CDR1 LGHNT and CDR2 FRNRAP come from the germline V gene. CDR3 DNA: TGTGCTAGTGGTTTGGTATATCAGCGGGAGACCTACAATGAGCAGTTCTTC. Encoded protein: CASGLVYQRETYNEQFF.

Turning to this clone: Other DNA sequences in this specimen translate into the identical CDR3. The chain recombines TRBV27 with TRBJ1-1, with D tentatively TRBD1 (5 bases). The CDR3 contains 13 residues. Trimming took 0 bases from V and 4 from J, leaving 6 bases between them. CDR1 is MNHEY and CDR2 is SMNVEV in the germline V gene (reference sequence). The CDR3 DNA is TGTGCCAGCAGTTTATCCGGGGGCACTGAAGCTTTCTTT. Translated: CASSLSGGTEAFF.

This chain joins TRBV5-5 and TRBJ2-1; D uncertain. This CDR3 has 15 amino acids. Germline CDR1 SGHKS, CDR2 YYEKEE (reference sequence). Trimming took off 0 bases at V and 3 bases at J, with 10 bases between the two ends. The CDR3 DNA reads as TGTGCCAGCAGCTTGGTTGTCGGTGGCTACAATGAGCAGTTCTTC. It encodes CASSLVVGGYNEQFF.